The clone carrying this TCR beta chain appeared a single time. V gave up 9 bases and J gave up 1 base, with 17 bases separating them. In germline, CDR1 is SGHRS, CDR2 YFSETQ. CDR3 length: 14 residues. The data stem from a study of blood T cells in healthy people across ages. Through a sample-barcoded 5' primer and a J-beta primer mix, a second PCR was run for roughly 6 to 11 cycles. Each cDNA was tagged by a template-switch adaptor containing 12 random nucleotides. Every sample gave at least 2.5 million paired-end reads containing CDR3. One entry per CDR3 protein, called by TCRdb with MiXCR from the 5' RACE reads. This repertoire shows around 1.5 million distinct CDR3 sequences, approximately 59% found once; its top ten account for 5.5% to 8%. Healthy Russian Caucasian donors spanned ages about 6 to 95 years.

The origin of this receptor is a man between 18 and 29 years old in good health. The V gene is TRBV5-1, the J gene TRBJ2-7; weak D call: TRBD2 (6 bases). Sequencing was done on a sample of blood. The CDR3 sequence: CANTLVAESYEQYF. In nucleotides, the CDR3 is TGCGCCAACACCCTGGTAGCGGAGTCCTACGAGCAGTACTTC.